The clone carrying this T cell receptor (beta chain) was seen at least ten times. The time point: healthy volunteer bleed at 6 weeks. The study extracted total RNA from unfractionated whole blood. This sample was included in a study of human T cells and chemical hapten exposure. Individual cDNA molecules received unique molecular identifiers in the library. TCRdb passed the RACE reads through MiXCR, listing each CDR3 protein once. This sample has some 65,000 distinct CDR3 sequences; around 6.1% occur once, and the top ten carry around 3.4%. The CDR3 spans 15 residues. The ends were cut back, 3 bases at V and 7 bases at J, with 19 bases in the middle. Germline V gene lookup returns CDR1 MNHEY and CDR2 SMNVEV (reference sequence).

The specimen sequenced was whole blood. The genes are TRBV27 and TRBJ2-7; no clear D. The TCR sequence derives from a female donor in good health. Some clones in this sample may be carry-over from other donors' samples. DNA of the CDR3: TGTGCCAGCAGTTTCTCGGAATCCAGCCTGGGAGAGCAGTACTTC. It translates to CASSFSESSLGEQYF.